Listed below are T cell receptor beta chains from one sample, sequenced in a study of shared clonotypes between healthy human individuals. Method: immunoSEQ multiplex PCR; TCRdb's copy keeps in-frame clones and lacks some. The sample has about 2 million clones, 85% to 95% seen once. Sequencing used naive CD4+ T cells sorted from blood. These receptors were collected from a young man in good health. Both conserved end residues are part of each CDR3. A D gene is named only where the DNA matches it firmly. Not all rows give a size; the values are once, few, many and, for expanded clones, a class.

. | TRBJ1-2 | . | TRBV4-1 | CASSQLQGTVWGGYTF | TGCGCCAGCAGCCAGCTGCAGGGCACGGTGTGGGGAGGCTACACCTTC
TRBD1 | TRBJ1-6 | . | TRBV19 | CASSIQQGGDSPLHF | TGTGCCAGTAGTATACAACAAGGGGGCGATTCACCCCTCCACTTT
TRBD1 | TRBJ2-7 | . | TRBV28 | CASRGTGVSYEQYF | TGTGCCAGCAGGGGGACAGGAGTTTCCTACGAGCAGTACTTC
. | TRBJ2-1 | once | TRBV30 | CAWSVLKLNRATYNEQFF | TGTGCCTGGAGTGTCCTCAAATTAAACCGGGCCACCTACAATGAGCAGTTCTTC
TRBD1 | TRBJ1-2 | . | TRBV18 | CASSPILTGMYGYTF | TGTGCCAGCTCACCCATTCTGACAGGGATGTATGGCTACACCTTC
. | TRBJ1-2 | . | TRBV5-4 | CASSSAGTNYGYTF | TGTGCCAGCAGCTCGGCAGGGACTAACTATGGCTACACCTTC
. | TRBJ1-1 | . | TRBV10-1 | CASSEGSWGNTEAFF | TGCGCCAGCAGTGAAGGGTCCTGGGGGAACACTGAAGCTTTCTTT
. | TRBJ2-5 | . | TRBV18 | CASTPGGQETQYF | TGTGCCAGCACACCAGGGGGGCAAGAGACCCAGTACTTC
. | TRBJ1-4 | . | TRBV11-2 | CASSPGEAEKLFF | TGTGCCAGCAGCCCCGGGGAGGCTGAAAAACTGTTTTTT
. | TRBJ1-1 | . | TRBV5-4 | CASSLGPRGVNTEAFF | TGTGCCAGCAGCTTGGGTCCCCGGGGCGTGAACACTGAAGCTTTCTTT
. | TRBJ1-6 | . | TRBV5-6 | CASSLDGGFNSPLHF | TGTGCCAGCAGCTTGGATGGAGGGTTTAATTCACCCCTCCACTTT
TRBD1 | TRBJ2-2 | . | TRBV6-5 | CASSYGTGVGELFF | TGTGCCAGCAGTTACGGGACAGGGGTGGGGGAGCTGTTTTTT
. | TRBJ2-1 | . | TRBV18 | CASLAGWGNSYNEQFF | TGTGCCAGCTTAGCTGGTTGGGGGAACTCCTACAATGAGCAGTTCTTC
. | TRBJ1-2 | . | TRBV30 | CAWNPGNYGYTF | TGTGCCTGGAACCCCGGGAACTATGGCTACACCTTC
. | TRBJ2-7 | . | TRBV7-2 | CASRGGGSSYEQYF | TGTGCCAGCAGAGGAGGTGGTAGCTCCTACGAGCAGTACTTC
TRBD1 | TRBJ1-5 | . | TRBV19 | CASSMGQGAAQPQHF | TGTGCCAGTAGTATGGGACAGGGGGCTGCTCAGCCCCAGCATTTT
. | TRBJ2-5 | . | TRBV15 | CATSTRASGYETQYF | TGTGCCACCAGCACTAGAGCCTCAGGGTACGAGACCCAGTACTTC
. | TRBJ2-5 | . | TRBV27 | CASSFGTPETQYF | TGTGCCAGCAGTTTCGGGACTCCAGAGACCCAGTACTTC
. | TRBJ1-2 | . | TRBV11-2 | CASSPQGYGYTF | TGTGCCAGCAGCCCACAGGGCTATGGCTACACCTTC
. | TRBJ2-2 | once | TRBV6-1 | CASGGTQNTGELFF | TGTGCCAGCGGAGGGACACAAAACACCGGGGAGCTGTTTTTT
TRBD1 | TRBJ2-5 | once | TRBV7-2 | CASSLLRGLVETQYF | TGTGCCAGCAGCTTATTGAGGGGGCTTGTAGAGACCCAGTACTTC
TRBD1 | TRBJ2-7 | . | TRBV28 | CASSRTGGQYF | TGTGCCAGCAGCCGCACAGGGGGACAGTACTTC
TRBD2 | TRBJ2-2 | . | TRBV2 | CASTGGRAPGELFF | TGTGCCAGCACGGGCGGGAGGGCCCCCGGGGAGCTGTTTTTT
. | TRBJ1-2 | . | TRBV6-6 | CASSYVGADYGYTF | TGTGCCAGCAGTTACGTTGGGGCGGACTATGGCTACACCTTC
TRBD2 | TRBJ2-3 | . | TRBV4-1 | CASSLAGGRGGSTDTQYF | TGCGCCAGCAGCCTAGCCGGAGGGCGGGGGGGAAGCACAGATACGCAGTATTTT
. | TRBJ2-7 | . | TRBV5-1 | CASSFDRGEQYF | TGCGCCAGCAGCTTCGACCGGGGCGAGCAGTACTTC
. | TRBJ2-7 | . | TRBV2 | CASGPGQQFHEQYF | TGTGCCAGCGGCCCAGGGCAACAGTTCCACGAGCAGTACTTC
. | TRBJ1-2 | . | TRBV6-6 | CASSYSKAGVGGYTF | TGTGCCAGCAGTTACTCGAAGGCAGGGGTTGGAGGCTACACCTTC
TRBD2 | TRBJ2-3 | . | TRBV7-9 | CASSFGAGESDTQYF | TGTGCCAGCAGCTTTGGGGCGGGGGAATCAGATACGCAGTATTTT
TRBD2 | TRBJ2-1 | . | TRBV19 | CASSRLAGDSYNEQFF | TGTGCCAGTAGTAGACTAGCGGGGGACTCCTACAATGAGCAGTTCTTC
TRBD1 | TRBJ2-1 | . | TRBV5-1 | CASSAGQGRFF | TGCGCCAGCAGCGCGGGACAGGGGAGGTTCTTC
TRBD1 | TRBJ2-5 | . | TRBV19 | CASSSGGLGETQYF | TGTGCCAGTAGTTCAGGGGGCCTGGGGGAGACCCAGTACTTC
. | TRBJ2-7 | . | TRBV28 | CASSSAVYEQYF | TGTGCCAGCAGTTCGGCTGTCTACGAGCAGTACTTC
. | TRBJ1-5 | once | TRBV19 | CASSFGGYSNQPQHF | TGTGCCAGTAGTTTCGGGGGCTATAGCAATCAGCCCCAGCATTTT
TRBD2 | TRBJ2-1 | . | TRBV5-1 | CASSLEASGNLNEQFF | TGCGCCAGCAGCTTGGAGGCTAGCGGGAATCTCAATGAGCAGTTCTTC
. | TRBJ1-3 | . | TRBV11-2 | CASSSRAGAGFDSGNTIYF | TGTGCCAGCAGCTCCCGAGCAGGGGCGGGTTTCGACTCTGGAAACACCATATATTTT
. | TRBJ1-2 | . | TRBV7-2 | CASSLQRGTNYGYTF | TGTGCCAGCAGCTTACAGCGGGGCACTAACTATGGCTACACCTTC
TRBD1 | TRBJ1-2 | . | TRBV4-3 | CASSQGTGPGGYGYTF | TGCGCCAGCAGCCAAGGTACAGGGCCAGGGGGGTATGGCTACACCTTC
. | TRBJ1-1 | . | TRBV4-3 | CASSQWGQGRSTEAFF | TGCGCCAGCAGCCAATGGGGGCAGGGCCGAAGCACTGAAGCTTTCTTT
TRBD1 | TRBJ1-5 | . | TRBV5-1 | CASSLEGAGRQPQHF | TGCGCCAGCAGCTTGGAGGGGGCAGGTAGGCAGCCCCAGCATTTT